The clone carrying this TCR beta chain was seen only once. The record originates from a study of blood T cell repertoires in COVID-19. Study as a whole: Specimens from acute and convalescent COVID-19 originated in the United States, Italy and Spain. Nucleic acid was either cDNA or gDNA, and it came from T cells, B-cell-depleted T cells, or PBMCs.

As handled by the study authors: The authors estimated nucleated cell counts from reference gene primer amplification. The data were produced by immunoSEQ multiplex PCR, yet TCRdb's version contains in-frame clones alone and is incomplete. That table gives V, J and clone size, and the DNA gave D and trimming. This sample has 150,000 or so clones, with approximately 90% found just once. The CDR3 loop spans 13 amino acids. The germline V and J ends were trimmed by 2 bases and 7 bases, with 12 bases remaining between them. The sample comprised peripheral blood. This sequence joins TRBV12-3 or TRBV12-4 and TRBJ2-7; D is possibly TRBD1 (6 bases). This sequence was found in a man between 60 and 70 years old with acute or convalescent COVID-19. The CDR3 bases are TGTGCCAGCAGTTTATCTTCTAGGGGGGAGCAGTACTTC. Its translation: CASSLSSRGEQYF.